The rows below give T cell receptor beta chains drawn from one sample of a study of low-dose radiotherapy and immunotherapy resistance in tumors. TCRdb itself ran the reads through MiXCR, one entry per CDR3 protein. The repertoire holds approximately 89,000 distinct CDR3 sequences, under 20% seen once, with roughly 6% in the top ten. The specimen comprised PBMCs, sampled before treatment. The origin of the receptors is a male donor with prostate cancer. Both conserved end residues are part of each CDR3. A D gene is named only where the DNA matches it firmly. Only some rows state a clone size, as once, few, many or a class for expanded clones.

cdr3_nt	cdr3_aa	clone_size	d_call	v_call	j_call
TGTGCCAGCAGTGACAGGGGAACAGATACGCAGTATTTT	CASSDRGTDTQYF	many	.	TRBV2	TRBJ2-3
TGCGCCAGCAGCCAAGAATGGAGCCGGGGAAATCAGCCCCAGCATTTT	CASSQEWSRGNQPQHF	.	.	TRBV4-1	TRBJ1-5
TGTGCCAGCAGCCAAGAAGGGCGTATAGGCACCGGGGAGCTGTTTTTT	CASSQEGRIGTGELFF	many	.	TRBV3-1	TRBJ2-2
TGTGCCAGCTCCGCTCAGGGTCAGCCCCAGCATTTT	CASSAQGQPQHF	.	.	TRBV6-2/TRBV6-3	TRBJ1-5
TGTGCCAGCAGCTTCGATGCGGGGTTCTCTTCCTACGAGCAGTACTTC	CASSFDAGFSSYEQYF	many	.	TRBV7-9	TRBJ2-7
TGTGCCAGCCCGATTTATAATTCACCCCTCCACTTT	CASPIYNSPLHF	few	.	TRBV27	TRBJ1-6
TGTGCCAGCAGAACAGACAGGGCCGCCTATGGCTACACCTTC	CASRTDRAAYGYTF	few	TRBD1	TRBV6-1	TRBJ1-2
TGTGCCACCAGCGCACCGCTGGGACGCGGGGAGCAGTACTTC	CATSAPLGRGEQYF	many	.	TRBV15	TRBJ2-7
TGCAGCGGAACCCCCACAGATACGCAGTATTTT	CSGTPTDTQYF	.	.	TRBV29-1	TRBJ2-3
TGTGCCAGCAGCTTCAAAGGGGGAGATACGCAGTATTTT	CASSFKGGDTQYF	many	.	TRBV7-9	TRBJ2-3
TGTGCCAGCAGCTTGCGGACAGGCTCTGGCTACACCTTC	CASSLRTGSGYTF	many	TRBD1	TRBV11-2	TRBJ1-2
TGTGCCAGTAGTATAGGAGGGACGCGTAATGAAAAACTGTTTTTT	CASSIGGTRNEKLFF	.	.	TRBV19	TRBJ1-4
TGTGCCAGTAGTCCGAGGACAGGGGCAGGGGGTGAGCAGTTCTTC	CASSPRTGAGGEQFF	many	TRBD1	TRBV19	TRBJ2-1
TGTGCCAGCAGTTTCAACCCTAGCGGGAGGTCCTACGAGCAGTACTTC	CASSFNPSGRSYEQYF	many	TRBD2	TRBV6-2/TRBV6-3	TRBJ2-7
TGTGCCAGCAGCTCGTACCGGGAAAACACTGAAGCTTTCTTT	CASSSYRENTEAFF	many	.	TRBV7-2	TRBJ1-1